One and the same sample provided the 5 T cell receptor beta chains below, sequenced in a study of blood T cells in healthy people across ages. The second PCR ran about 6 to 11 cycles with a sample-barcoded 5' primer and J-beta primers. MiXCR was run by TCRdb on the 5' RACE reads, yielding one entry per CDR3 protein. There are approximately 880,000 distinct CDR3 sequences in the sample; roughly 48% occur only once, and over 10% lies in the top ten. The sample was blood. Receptors were obtained from a man aged 30 to 39 in good health.

The gene calls are TRBV29-1 and TRBJ2-1; TRBD2 might be the D (5 bases). The germline CDR1 and CDR2 sequences are SQVTM and ANQGSEA. This CDR3 is 14 amino acids long. V was shortened by 4 bases and J by 0 bases, with 10 bases between the two germline ends. CDR3 sequence (DNA): TGCAGCGTTGTGAGGAGGAGCTCCTACAATGAGCAGTTCTTC. This gives the protein CSVVRRSSYNEQFF.

This clonotype showed up just a few times. This chain uses TRBV20-1 with TRBJ2-3, with TRBD1 identical over 7 bases. There are 14 residues in the CDR3. V trimming: 6 bases; J trimming: 6 bases; junction bases outside the gene matches: 12. Germline values: CDR1 DFQATT, CDR2 SNEGSKA (reference sequence). The CDR3 loop reads CSARGPLSVDTQYF. The CDR3 DNA reads as TGCAGTGCGAGGGGGCCCCTTTCGGTGGATACGCAGTATTTT.

This clonotype came up a few times. The rearrangement joins TRBV6-2 or TRBV6-3 to TRBJ2-7; possible D gene TRBD2, 6 bases. The CDR3 is made up of 15 amino acids. The V gene's germline CDR1 is MNHEY and CDR2 SVGEGT. Trimming took 5 bases from V and 2 from J, leaving 16 bases between them. This CDR3 reads CASSTSGTQTYEQYF. As DNA, the CDR3 is TGTGCCAGCAGTACGTCCGGGACTCAGACCTACGAGCAGTACTTC.

The chain combines TRBV27 with TRBJ2-1; 9 bases are a match to TRBD2. The CDR3 has 14 residues. The V gene's germline CDR1 is MNHEY and CDR2 SMNVEV (reference sequence). V lost 4 bases to trimming and J lost 7 bases; unmatched junction nucleotides: 5. The CDR3 coding sequence is TGTGCCAGCAGTTCCGGCGGGGGGGTTAATGAGCAGTTCTTC. It specifies CASSSGGGVNEQFF.

A few counts support this clonotype. The rearrangement joins TRBV20-1 to TRBJ2-5; D may be TRBD1 or TRBD2 (5 bases each). V was clipped by 5 bases and J by 3 bases, with 10 bases between them. CDR1 is DFQATT and CDR2 is SNEGSKA in the germline V gene (reference sequence). The CDR3 length is 12 residues. The CDR3, as DNA: TGCAGTGCTGGGGACGGGGAAGAGACCCAGTACTTC. Its translation is CSAGDGEETQYF.